Each of the 28 T cell receptor beta chains below was sequenced from the same sample in a study of blood T cell repertoires in COVID-19. Sequencing was performed with immunoSEQ multiplex PCR; in TCRdb, only in-frame clones are kept and a portion is missing. The sample lists about 120,000 clones, 90% seen once, with 1.8% in the top ten. The specimen was peripheral blood. These receptors were taken from a human donor with active COVID-19. The donor label of this sample is uncertain.

The chain recombines TRBV6-1 with TRBJ1-5; 10 nucleotides agree with TRBD1. CDR1 and CDR2 (germline): MNHNS, SASEGT. The CDR3 spans 16 residues. V shed 0 bases, J shed 7 bases, and the junction held 6 bases outside the gene matches. The CDR3 here is CASSEARTGGTQPQHF. The CDR3 DNA reads as TGTGCCAGCAGTGAAGCGCGGACAGGGGGGACCCAGCCCCAGCATTTT.

The rearrangement links TRBV7-2 to TRBJ1-1, with D maybe TRBD1 (6 bases). From germline, CDR1 is SGHTA and CDR2 FQGNSA. CDR3 length equals 12 residues. Trimming took 3 bases from V and 5 from J, leaving 7 bases between them. The chain's CDR3 is CASSFDRTEAFF. CDR3 in DNA: TGTGCCAGCAGCTTCGACAGGACTGAAGCTTTCTTT.

This clone was detected once. The V and J genes are TRBV28 and TRBJ1-2; D unresolved. The CDR3 extends over 12 amino acids. Trimming left V 2 bases short and J 8 bases short, with 9 bases between. Germline values: CDR1 MDHEN, CDR2 SYDVKM. The CDR3 nucleotides read TGTGCCAGCAGTTTAGCTGTCAGGGGCTACACCTTC. It specifies CASSLAVRGYTF.

CDR3 loop: CARAGQANYGYTF. The CDR3, as DNA: TGTGCCAGAGCGGGACAGGCTAACTATGGCTACACCTTC. This sequence joins TRBV2 and TRBJ1-2; 8 nucleotides align to TRBD1. J was trimmed by 0 bases and V by 9 bases; bases with no gene match: 3. This CDR3 is 13 amino acids long. Germline CDR1 SNHLY, CDR2 FYNNEI. The full variable domain, with the rest looked up from reference TRBV2 and TRBJ1-2, is EPEVTQTPSHQVTQMGQEVILRCVPISNHLYFYWYRQILGQKVEFLVSFYNNEISEKSEIFDDQFSVERPDGSNFTLKIRSTKLEDSAMYFCARAGQANYGYTFGSGTRLTVV.

This chain connects TRBV9 to TRBJ2-1, with D tentatively TRBD1 (5 bases). CDR3 length: 15 residues. Trimming shortened V by 0 bases and J by 3 bases, and 10 bases separated the two germline ends. Germline V lookup: CDR1 SGDLS, CDR2 YYNGEE. CDR3 sequence reads: CASSVGADIYNEQFF. CDR3 in DNA: TGTGCCAGCAGCGTAGGGGCGGACATCTACAATGAGCAGTTCTTC.

This chain connects TRBV6-5 to TRBJ2-3; 11 nucleotides match TRBD2. The CDR3 extends over 15 amino acids. Germline CDR1 and CDR2: MNHEY and SVGAGI. J gave up 6 bases and V 7 bases, and 9 bases lay outside the gene matches. The CDR3 DNA sequence: TGTGCCAGCACTTCTAGCGGGGGGCGAGTGGATACGCAGTATTTT. Its translation: CASTSSGGRVDTQYF.

The chain employs TRBV5-1 and TRBJ1-1; TRBD1 aligns across 7 bases. The CDR3 is 16 residues long. The germline V gene has CDR1 SGHRS and CDR2 YFSETQ. Trimming took 4 bases from V and 4 from J; bases not matched to a gene: 13. CDR3 in amino acids: CASSTQGRRLSTEAFF. The CDR3 DNA follows: TGCGCCAGCAGCACACAGGGGCGACGACTTTCCACTGAAGCTTTCTTT.

This sequence joins TRBV7-2 and TRBJ1-2, with D perhaps matching TRBD1 (6 bases). The ends were cut back, 3 bases at V and 7 bases at J, with 12 bases in the middle. Per the germline V gene, CDR1 is SGHTA and CDR2 is FQGNSA. The CDR3 consists of 13 residues. This CDR3 is CASSFQNRVGYTF. The CDR3 DNA is TGTGCCAGCAGCTTCCAGAACAGGGTTGGCTACACCTTC.

The chain is built from TRBV28 and TRBJ1-1; D is ambiguous. V was trimmed by 7 bases and J by 6 bases, leaving 15 bases between them. Germline loops: CDR1 MDHEN, CDR2 SYDVKM. This CDR3 has 13 amino acids. As DNA, the CDR3 is TGTGCCAGCACCCCCCAGTGGCTCGCTGAAGCTTTCTTT. It yields the protein CASTPQWLAEAFF.

J is TRBJ1-2 and V is TRBV7-2, with D possibly TRBD1 on 6 matching bases. V was shortened by 5 bases and J by 8 bases, with 15 bases between the two germline ends. This CDR3 comprises 13 residues. CDR1 is SGHTA and CDR2 is FQGNSA in the germline V gene. CDR3 nucleotide sequence: TGTGCCAGCAGCCCGGACAGCCGCGTAGGCTACACCTTC. Protein: CASSPDSRVGYTF.

This clone has more than one count but fewer than ten. This rearrangement joins TRBV7-9 to TRBJ1-1; maybe TRBD1 (5 bases). Trimming took 2 bases from V and 5 from J, leaving 12 bases between them. The germline V gene has CDR1 SEHNR and CDR2 FQNEAQ (reference sequence). The CDR3 consists of 14 residues. This chain's CDR3 is CASSLNDRATEAFF. In DNA, the CDR3 is TGTGCCAGCAGCTTAAACGACAGAGCGACTGAAGCTTTCTTT.

The chain carries TRBV2 and TRBJ2-3, with D perhaps matching TRBD1 (5 bases). The CDR3 has 16 amino acids. V lost 6 bases to trimming and J lost 0 bases, with 16 bases between them. The germline V gene encodes CDR1 SNHLY and CDR2 FYNNEI. The CDR3 reads CASRNRFLTSTDTQYF. The CDR3 DNA is TGTGCCAGCAGGAACAGGTTTTTAACTAGCACAGATACGCAGTATTTT.

The gene calls are TRBV4-2 and TRBJ2-7; a weak D match, TRBD1 (5 bases). The CDR3 totals 14 residues. Trimming left V 7 bases short and J 6 bases short, with 19 bases between. CDR1 LGHNA and CDR2 YNFKEQ come from the germline V gene. Here the CDR3 reads CASTGNRNPLEQYF. As DNA, the CDR3 is TGTGCCAGCACTGGAAACAGGAATCCACTCGAGCAGTACTTC.

The chain carries TRBV7-2 and TRBJ1-2; D is ambiguous. Trimming took 5 bases from V and 4 from J, leaving 14 bases between them. The germline gives CDR1 SGHTA, CDR2 FQGNSA. The CDR3 has 14 amino acids. For the CDR3, the DNA is TGTGCCAGCAGCATCAGGACTTCTGGCTATGGCTACACCTTC. Translation gives CASSIRTSGYGYTF.

This chain uses TRBV28 with TRBJ2-4; 7 bases fit TRBD1. Germline lookup yields CDR1 MDHEN and CDR2 SYDVKM. The CDR3 is made up of 17 amino acids. V lost 7 bases and J lost 0; bases outside the gene matches: 12. This CDR3 is CASTPAPGQPAKNIQYF. CDR3 coding DNA: TGTGCCAGCACTCCAGCCCCGGGACAGCCAGCCAAAAACATTCAGTACTTC.

The rearrangement uses TRBV2 and TRBJ2-2, with D maybe TRBD1 (6 bases). V lost 3 bases and J lost 4, with 12 bases in between. The germline V gene has CDR1 SNHLY and CDR2 FYNNEI. The CDR3 totals 15 residues. This CDR3 reads CASSERTALTGELFF. Written as DNA, the CDR3 is TGTGCCAGCAGTGAGAGGACAGCCCTCACCGGGGAGCTGTTTTTT.

CDR3 coding DNA: TGTGCCAGCAGACCCGGAGACGGGGAGGTCTATGGCTACACCTTC. This codes for CASRPGDGEVYGYTF. This chain connects TRBV27 to TRBJ1-2; D is undetermined. V lost 6 bases and J 4 bases, leaving 18 bases between the germline ends. CDR3 length: 15 residues. Per the germline V gene, CDR1 is MNHEY and CDR2 is SMNVEV (reference sequence).

The chain couples TRBV6-5 to TRBJ2-5; D possibly corresponds to TRBD2 (6 bases). Trimming removed 7 bases at V and 2 bases at J, with 14 bases between. Germline loops: CDR1 MNHEY, CDR2 SVGAGI. The CDR3 runs 14 residues. The CDR3 sequence is CASTPRSGQETQYF. The CDR3 DNA is TGTGCCAGCACTCCTAGGAGCGGGCAAGAGACCCAGTACTTC.

The chain employs TRBV5-3 and TRBJ2-3; D might be TRBD1 (5 bases). TRBV5-3 is an ORF for which the function is uncertain. There are 16 residues in the CDR3. With 2 bases removed from V and 2 bases from J, the gap between germline ends came to 15 bases. The CDR3 nucleotides read TGTGCCAGAAGCTTCCAAGCCTCAGGACACACAGATACGCAGTATTTT. This codes for CARSFQASGHTDTQYF.

CDR3 sequence: CASSSPPSDTQYF. In DNA form, the CDR3 reads TGTGCCAGCAGTTCCCCCCCGTCAGATACGCAGTATTTT. This chain joins TRBV28 and TRBJ2-3, with D unclear. The length of the CDR3 is 13 residues. Germline V gene lookup returns CDR1 MDHEN and CDR2 SYDVKM. V was cut by 4 bases and J by 4 bases, with 9 bases left in between.

J is TRBJ2-3 and V is TRBV6-2 or TRBV6-3, with 7 bases aligning to TRBD2. The CDR3 has 16 residues. CDR1 and CDR2 from the germline V gene are MNHEY and SVGEGT. V lost 6 bases, J lost 3 bases, and 12 bases stayed unmatched. CDR3 bases: TGTGCCAGCAGCCTGAACCAAGCGGGGAAGACAGATACGCAGTATTTT. Protein sequence: CASSLNQAGKTDTQYF.

The V call is TRBV5-4, the J call TRBJ1-6; a possible D gene is TRBD1 (5 bases). From germline, CDR1 is SGHNT and CDR2 YYREEE (reference sequence). The CDR3 has 16 residues. The V end was cut by 6 bases, the J end by 5 bases, with 18 bases between. CDR3 region: CASTNWAGSNNSPLHF. The CDR3 region has the DNA TGTGCCAGCACCAATTGGGCAGGGTCTAATAATTCACCCCTCCACTTT.

The chain recombines TRBV19 with TRBJ2-7, with TRBD1 matching over 11 bases. Trimming at V came to 4 bases and at J to 3 bases, leaving 5 bases not matched to a gene. The length of the CDR3 is 15 residues. Germline loops: CDR1 LNHDA, CDR2 SQIVND (reference sequence). Here the CDR3 DNA reads TGTGCCAGTAGTAAAGGGACAGGGGGGAACTACGAGCAGTACTTC. This translates into CASSKGTGGNYEQYF.

This clone was seen once. This chain joins TRBV2 and TRBJ2-7; 10 bases match TRBD2. Looked up from germline, CDR1 is SNHLY and CDR2 is FYNNEI. The ends lost 6 bases at V and 4 bases at J; junction bases unmatched: 9. The CDR3 spans 15 residues. The CDR3 spells CASREGLASSYEQYF. DNA for the CDR3: TGTGCCAGCAGGGAGGGACTAGCGTCTTCATACGAGCAGTACTTC.

The rearrangement joins TRBV7-2 to TRBJ1-2, with D possibly matching TRBD1 (6 bases). With 2 bases removed from V and 3 bases from J, the gap between germline ends came to 13 bases. The germline gives CDR1 SGHTA, CDR2 FQGNSA. There are 15 residues in the CDR3. CDR3: CASSLFDRNYYGYTF. CDR3 nucleotides: TGTGCCAGCAGCTTATTCGACAGGAACTACTATGGCTACACCTTC. The variable domain in full, with the rest retrieved from reference TRBV7-2 and TRBJ1-2, is GAGVSQSPSNKVTEKGKDVELRCDPISGHTALYWYRQSLGQGLEFLIYFQGNSAPDKSGLPSDRFSAERTGGSVSTLTIQRTQQEDSAVYLCASSLFDRNYYGYTFGSGTRLTVV.

V gene TRBV7-9 combines with J gene TRBJ2-6, with 8 bases matching TRBD1. The CDR3 is made up of 17 amino acids. Germline values: CDR1 SEHNR, CDR2 FQNEAQ (reference sequence). With 4 bases clipped from V and 2 bases from J, the junction kept 7 bases outside the gene matches. This CDR3 is CASSWDRNSPGANVLTF. The CDR3 region has the DNA TGTGCCAGCAGCTGGGACAGGAATTCTCCTGGGGCCAACGTCCTGACTTTC.

The chain recombines TRBV11-2 with TRBJ2-4; the match to TRBD1 covers 8 bases. CDR1 is SGHAT and CDR2 is FQNNGV in the germline V gene. This CDR3 region has 16 residues. With 6 bases clipped from V and 1 base from J, the junction kept 8 bases outside the gene matches. CDR3 region: CASSLLDRAAKNIQYF. DNA of the CDR3: TGTGCCAGCAGTCTCCTGGACAGGGCGGCCAAAAACATTCAGTACTTC. The full variable domain, rest sourced from reference TRBV11-2 and TRBJ2-4, is EAGVAQSPRYKIIEKRQSVAFWCNPISGHATLYWYQQILGQGPKLLIQFQNNGVVDDSQLPKDRFSAERLKGVDSTLKIQPAKLEDSAVYLCASSLLDRAAKNIQYFGAGTRLSVL.

The J gene is TRBJ2-3, the V gene TRBV5-1; weak D call: TRBD1 (7 bases). Per the germline V gene, CDR1 is SGHRS and CDR2 is YFSETQ. V lost 4 bases and J 3 bases, leaving 12 bases between the germline ends. There are 14 residues in the CDR3. The CDR3 DNA reads TGCGCCAGCAGCCCCTCAGGGGGGACAGATACGCAGTATTTT. Translating gives CASSPSGGTDTQYF.